This T cell receptor (beta chain) originates from a study of technical replicates of blood from a handful of donors. The CDR3 extends over 11 amino acids. Germline-derived CDR1 and CDR2 are MNHNS and SASEGT. V shed 4 bases and J shed 3 bases, with 4 bases lying between them. TCRdb's table, derived via immunoSEQ multiplex PCR, lists solely in-frame clones and lacks some. The profile shows about 50,000 clones, roughly 95% of them singletons. Sequenced material: T cells isolated from PBMCs. This sequence originates from a human donor in good health. The rearrangement joins TRBV6-1 to TRBJ2-7; D gene unclear. The CDR3 coding sequence is TGTGCCAGCAGTGTATTCTACGAGCAGTACTTC. Translating gives CASSVFYEQYF.